Below, 14 T cell receptor beta chains from the same sample are listed, as sequenced in a study of human T cells and chemical hapten exposure. Time point specified: healthy volunteer bleed at 2 weeks. From whole blood left unfractionated, total RNA was extracted. From the RACE reads, TCRdb called clonotypes with MiXCR, one entry per CDR3 protein. The sample holds roughly 130,000 distinct CDR3 sequences, 8.5% to 9.5% seen once. The sequencing sample was made of whole blood. The receptors derive from a male donor in good health. Some clones in this sample may be carry-over from other donors' samples.

In this sample, this clonotype turned up a few times. The chain combines TRBV6-5 with TRBJ2-1, with 8 bases aligning to TRBD1. Per the germline V gene, CDR1 is MNHEY and CDR2 is SVGAGI. V shed 6 bases and J 2 bases; nucleotides not matched to a gene: 6. The CDR3 runs to 15 residues. The CDR3 is CASRRRQGPYNEQFF. As DNA, the CDR3 is TGTGCCAGCAGACGCCGACAGGGGCCCTACAATGAGCAGTTCTTC.

The rearrangement uses TRBV29-1 and TRBJ1-1; possible D gene TRBD1, 6 bases. CDR1 and CDR2 (germline): SQVTM, ANQGSEA. V shed 4 bases and J shed 4 bases, with 13 bases lying between them. The CDR3 runs 13 residues. The DNA of the CDR3 is TGCAGCGTTGTAACAGGGAGGGGCACTGAAGCTTTCTTT. Its translation is CSVVTGRGTEAFF. The full variable domain, its missing parts supplied by reference TRBV29-1 and TRBJ1-1, is SAVISQKPSRDICQRGTSLTIQCQVDSQVTMMFWYRQQPGQSLTLIATANQGSEATYESGFVIDKFPISRPNLTFSTLTVSNMSPEDSSIYLCSVVTGRGTEAFFGQGTRLTVV.

J is TRBJ2-1 and V is TRBV6-2 or TRBV6-3, with D maybe TRBD2 (7 bases). V gave up 2 bases and J gave up 8 bases, with 16 bases separating them. The CDR3 consists of 15 residues. The germline CDR1 and CDR2 sequences are MNHEY and SVGEGT. The DNA of the CDR3 is TGTGCCAGCAGTTACCGAGGGGGGGGCCACGATGAGCAGTTCTTC. The encoded protein is CASSYRGGGHDEQFF.

This clonotype was detected ten times or more. The gene calls are TRBV7-9 and TRBJ2-7, with a possible D match to TRBD2 (5 bases). V lost 4 bases, J lost 7 bases, and 17 bases lay in between. Germline CDR1 reads SEHNR; CDR2 reads FQNEAQ (reference sequence). There are 14 residues in the CDR3. CDR3 protein: CASSSPLAPGEQYF. DNA for the CDR3: TGTGCCAGCAGCTCCCCCCTGGCACCGGGGGAGCAGTACTTC.

V gene TRBV5-1 combines with J gene TRBJ2-3; the D gene is possibly TRBD2 (5 bases). CDR1 is SGHRS and CDR2 is YFSETQ in the germline V gene. The CDR3 is 13 amino acids. The V and J ends lost 6 bases and 4 bases respectively, with 12 bases between them. The chain's CDR3 is CASKFEGADTQYF. The CDR3 region has the DNA TGCGCCAGCAAATTTGAGGGTGCAGATACGCAGTATTTT. The variable domain in full, with the rest retrieved from reference TRBV5-1 and TRBJ2-3, is KAGVTQTPRYLIKTRGQQVTLSCSPISGHRSVSWYQQTPGQGLQFLFEYFSETQRNKGNFPGRFSGRQFSNSRSEMNVSTLELGDSALYLCASKFEGADTQYFGPGTRLTVL.

The J gene is TRBJ2-7, the V gene TRBV5-1; D unresolved. Trimming removed 0 bases from V and 6 bases from J, with 22 bases in between. The CDR3 runs to 17 residues. CDR1 and CDR2 (germline): SGHRS, YFSETQ. This chain's CDR3 is CASSLAVVGASGGEQYF. The CDR3 DNA reads as TGCGCCAGCAGCTTGGCCGTCGTTGGCGCCTCGGGTGGCGAGCAGTACTTC.

V and J are TRBV6-5 and TRBJ2-7; D not resolved. Germline V gives CDR1 MNHEY, CDR2 SVGAGI. The CDR3 length is 11 residues. Deletions cut 7 bases from V and 3 bases from J, with 7 bases between. The CDR3 sequence is CASTHLYEQYF. The CDR3, as DNA: TGTGCCAGCACACATCTCTACGAGCAGTACTTC.

The chain has TRBV19 and TRBJ2-5; 8 bases align to TRBD2. V lost 6 bases to trimming and J lost 3 bases; unmatched junction nucleotides: 6. The CDR3 has 14 amino acids. Per the germline V gene, CDR1 is LNHDA and CDR2 is SQIVND (reference sequence). The CDR3 coding sequence is TGTGCCAGTAGCCCGGGACTAGGGGAAGAGACCCAGTACTTC. This encodes CASSPGLGEETQYF.

This clonotype was counted only a few times. The chain joins TRBV7-9 to TRBJ2-4, with 15 bases that match TRBD2. The germline CDR1 and CDR2 sequences are SEHNR and FQNEAQ (reference sequence). The trim removed 4 bases at V and 5 bases at J, leaving 6 bases unmatched. CDR3 length: 17 residues. The CDR3 protein is CASSSGLAGGGENIQYF. CDR3 DNA: TGTGCCAGCAGCTCGGGACTAGCGGGAGGAGGGGAAAACATTCAGTACTTC.

This clonotype was observed a handful of times. V usage is TRBV6-6 and J usage is TRBJ2-7; 9 bases align to TRBD1. There are 14 residues in the CDR3. The germline gives CDR1 MNHNY, CDR2 SVGAGI (reference sequence). Germline trimming cut 2 bases from V and 5 bases from J; bases unmatched to any gene: 4. CDR3 in DNA: TGTGCCAGCAGTTACAACAGGGGGCAGGACGAGCAGTACTTC. This translates into CASSYNRGQDEQYF.

In its sample, this clonotype was seen a few times. The CDR3 DNA sequence: TGTGCCAGCACTTTGGCCGACGGAATGGGGTACGAGCAGTACTTC. Its protein product is CASTLADGMGYEQYF. V usage is TRBV6-1 and J usage is TRBJ2-7, with D unresolved. Germline CDR1 and CDR2: MNHNS and SASEGT. With 7 bases removed from V and 4 bases from J, the gap between germline ends came to 20 bases. This CDR3 is built from 15 residues.

The V call is TRBV20-1, the J call TRBJ2-3, with D perhaps TRBD2 (5 bases). Trimming shortened V by 3 bases and J by 1 base, and 11 bases separated the two germline ends. The CDR3 sequence is 14 residues long. Germline V gives CDR1 DFQATT, CDR2 SNEGSKA (reference sequence). The CDR3 sequence is CSASSSVGTDTQYF. Here the CDR3 DNA reads TGCAGTGCTAGTAGTAGCGTTGGCACAGATACGCAGTATTTT.

This clonotype has ten or more counts. J is TRBJ2-1 and V is TRBV7-3; the D gene is possibly TRBD1 (5 bases). This CDR3 is 15 amino acids long. Germline V gives CDR1 SGHTA, CDR2 FQGTGA. V shed 1 base and J shed 4 bases, with 11 bases lying between them. The CDR3 loop reads CASSLMAGLYNEQFF. For the CDR3, the DNA is TGTGCCAGCAGCTTAATGGCAGGGTTATACAATGAGCAGTTCTTC.

This clonotype showed up many times. The chain is built from TRBV9 and TRBJ1-1; 8 positions agree with TRBD1. J lost 2 bases, V lost 3 bases, and 6 bases had no gene match. The V gene's germline CDR1 is SGDLS and CDR2 YYNGEE. The CDR3 sequence is 15 residues long. The CDR3: CASSATGGPNTEAFF. DNA of the CDR3: TGTGCCAGCAGCGCCACAGGGGGTCCAAACACTGAAGCTTTCTTT.